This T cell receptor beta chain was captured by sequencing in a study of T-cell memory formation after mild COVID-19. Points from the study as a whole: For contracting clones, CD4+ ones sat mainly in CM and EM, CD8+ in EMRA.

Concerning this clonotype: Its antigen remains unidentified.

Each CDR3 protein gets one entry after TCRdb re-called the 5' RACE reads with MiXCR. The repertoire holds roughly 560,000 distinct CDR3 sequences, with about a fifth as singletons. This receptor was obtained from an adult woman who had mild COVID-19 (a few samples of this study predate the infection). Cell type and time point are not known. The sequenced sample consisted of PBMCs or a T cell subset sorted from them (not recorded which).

CDR3 residues: CASSEGLAGGSTDTQYF. CDR3 nucleotides: TGCGCCAGCAGCGAGGGACTAGCGGGAGGGTCTACAGATACGCAGTATTTT. V is TRBV5-1 and J is TRBJ2-3, with 16 bases fitting TRBD2. CDR1 is SGHRS and CDR2 is YFSETQ in the germline V gene. This CDR3 has 17 amino acids. Trimming cost V 4 bases and J 3 bases; bases outside gene matches: 5.